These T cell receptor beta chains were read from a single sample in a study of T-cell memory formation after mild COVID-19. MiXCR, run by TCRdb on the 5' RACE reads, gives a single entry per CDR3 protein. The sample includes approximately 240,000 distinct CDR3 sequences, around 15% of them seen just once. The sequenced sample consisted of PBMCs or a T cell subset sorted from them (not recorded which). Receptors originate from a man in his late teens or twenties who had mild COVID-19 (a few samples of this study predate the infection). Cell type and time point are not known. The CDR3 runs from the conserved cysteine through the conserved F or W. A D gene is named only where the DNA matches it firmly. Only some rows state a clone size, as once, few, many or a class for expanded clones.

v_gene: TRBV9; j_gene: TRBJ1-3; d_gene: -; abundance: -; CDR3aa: CASGQNSGNTIYF; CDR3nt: TGTGCCAGCGGCCAGAACTCTGGAAACACCATATATTTT
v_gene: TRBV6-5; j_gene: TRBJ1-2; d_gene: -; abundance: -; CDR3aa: CASSPRDRYGYTF; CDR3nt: TGTGCCAGCAGTCCCCGCGACCGCTATGGCTACACCTTC
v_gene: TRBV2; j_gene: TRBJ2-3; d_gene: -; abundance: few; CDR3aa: CASTPKRGVTDTQYF; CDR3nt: TGTGCCAGCACACCTAAGAGGGGGGTAACCGATACGCAGTATTTT
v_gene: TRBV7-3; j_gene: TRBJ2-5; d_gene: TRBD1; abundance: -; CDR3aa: CASSRDRAGETQYF; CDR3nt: TGTGCCAGCAGTCGGGACAGGGCAGGAGAGACCCAGTACTTC
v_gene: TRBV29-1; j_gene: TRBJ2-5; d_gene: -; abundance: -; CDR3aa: CSVETQYF; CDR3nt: TGCAGCGTGGAGACCCAGTACTTC
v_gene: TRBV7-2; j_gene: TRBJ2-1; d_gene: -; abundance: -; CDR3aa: CASSLASGSSYNEQFF; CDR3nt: TGTGCCAGCAGCTTAGCGAGCGGAAGCTCCTACAATGAGCAGTTCTTC
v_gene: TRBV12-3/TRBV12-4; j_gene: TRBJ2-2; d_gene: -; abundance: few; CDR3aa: CASMEVPGSGELFF; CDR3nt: TGTGCCAGCATGGAGGTACCAGGATCCGGGGAGCTGTTTTTT
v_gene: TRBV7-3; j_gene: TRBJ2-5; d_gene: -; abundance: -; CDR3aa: CASSPRGEWWETQYF; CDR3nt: TGTGCCAGCAGCCCTCGCGGGGAATGGTGGGAGACCCAGTACTTC
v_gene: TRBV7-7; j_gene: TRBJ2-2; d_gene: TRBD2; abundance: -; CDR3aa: CASSLSQRGTTGELFF; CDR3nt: TGTGCCAGCAGCTTATCCCAGCGGGGGACCACCGGGGAGCTGTTTTTT
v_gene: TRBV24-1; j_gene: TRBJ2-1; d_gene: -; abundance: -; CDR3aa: CATSDMLDKLDEQFF; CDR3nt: TGTGCCACCAGTGACATGCTGGACAAGCTGGATGAGCAGTTCTTC
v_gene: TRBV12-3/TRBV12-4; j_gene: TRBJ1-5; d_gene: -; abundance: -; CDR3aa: CASSFRAAYNQPQHF; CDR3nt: TGTGCCAGCAGTTTTCGGGCAGCTTACAATCAGCCCCAGCATTTT
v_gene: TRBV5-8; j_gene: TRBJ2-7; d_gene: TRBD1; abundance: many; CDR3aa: CASAHPQGTYEQYF; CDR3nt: TGTGCCAGCGCCCATCCACAGGGGACCTACGAGCAGTACTTC
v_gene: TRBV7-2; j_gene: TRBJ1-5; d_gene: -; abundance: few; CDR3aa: CASSLALGAYQPQHF; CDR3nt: TGTGCCAGCAGCTTAGCCCTGGGGGCATATCAGCCCCAGCATTTT
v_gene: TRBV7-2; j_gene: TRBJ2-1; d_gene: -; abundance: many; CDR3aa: CASSLDFNEQFF; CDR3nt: TGTGCCAGCAGCTTAGACTTCAATGAGCAGTTCTTC
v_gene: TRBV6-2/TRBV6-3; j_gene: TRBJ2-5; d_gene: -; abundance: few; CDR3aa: CASRGQWGTQYF; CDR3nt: TGTGCCAGCAGAGGACAGTGGGGGACCCAGTACTTC
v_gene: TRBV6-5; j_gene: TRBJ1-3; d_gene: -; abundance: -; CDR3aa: CASSSGDGSGNTIYF; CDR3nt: TGTGCCAGCAGTTCCGGGGACGGCTCTGGAAACACCATATATTTT
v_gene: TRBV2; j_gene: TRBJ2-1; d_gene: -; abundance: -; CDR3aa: CASSGDTYNEQFF; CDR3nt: TGTGCCAGCAGCGGGGACACCTACAATGAGCAGTTCTTC
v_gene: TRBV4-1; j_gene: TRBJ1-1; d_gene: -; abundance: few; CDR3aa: CASSQVTFGVVTLNTEAFF; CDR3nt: TGCGCCAGCAGCCAAGTCACCTTCGGGGTAGTTACGCTGAACACTGAAGCTTTCTTT
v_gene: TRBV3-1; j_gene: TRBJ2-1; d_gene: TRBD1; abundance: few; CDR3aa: CASSGRAGGQRRGNEQFF; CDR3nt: TGTGCCAGCAGCGGTCGGGCAGGGGGACAAAGGCGAGGCAATGAGCAGTTCTTC
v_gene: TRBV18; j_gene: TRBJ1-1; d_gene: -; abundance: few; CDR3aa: CASSPSGANTEAFF; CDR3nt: TGTGCCAGCTCACCATCCGGCGCGAACACTGAAGCTTTCTTT
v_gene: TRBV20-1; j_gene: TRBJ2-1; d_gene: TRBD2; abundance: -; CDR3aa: CSAPPWTSGGSQGYNEQFF; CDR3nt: TGCAGTGCTCCCCCCTGGACTAGCGGGGGGTCCCAGGGCTACAATGAGCAGTTCTTC
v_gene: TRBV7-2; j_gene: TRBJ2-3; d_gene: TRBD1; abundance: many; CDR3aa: CASSSRTGTDTQYF; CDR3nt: TGTGCCAGCAGCTCTCGGACAGGGACAGATACGCAGTATTTT
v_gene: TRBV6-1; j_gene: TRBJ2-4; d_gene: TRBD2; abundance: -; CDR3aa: CASSEGGGSRSGYF; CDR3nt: TGTGCCAGCAGTGAAGGGGGGGGGAGCAGGAGTGGGTACTTC